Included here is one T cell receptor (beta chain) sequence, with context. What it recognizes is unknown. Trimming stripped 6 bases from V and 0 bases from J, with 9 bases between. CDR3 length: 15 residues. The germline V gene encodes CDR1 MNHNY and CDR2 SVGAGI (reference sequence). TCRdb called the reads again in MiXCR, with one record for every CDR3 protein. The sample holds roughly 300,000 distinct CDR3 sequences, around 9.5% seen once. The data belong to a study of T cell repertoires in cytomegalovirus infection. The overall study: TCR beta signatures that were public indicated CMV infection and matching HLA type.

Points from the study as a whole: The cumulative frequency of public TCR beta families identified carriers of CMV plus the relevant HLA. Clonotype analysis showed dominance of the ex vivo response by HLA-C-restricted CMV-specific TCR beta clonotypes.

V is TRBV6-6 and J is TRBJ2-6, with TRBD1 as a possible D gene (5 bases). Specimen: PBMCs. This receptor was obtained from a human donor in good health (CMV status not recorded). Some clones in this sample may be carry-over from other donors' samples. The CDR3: CASRNRISGANVLTF. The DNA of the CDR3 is TGTGCCAGCAGGAACAGGATCTCTGGGGCCAACGTCCTGACTTTC.